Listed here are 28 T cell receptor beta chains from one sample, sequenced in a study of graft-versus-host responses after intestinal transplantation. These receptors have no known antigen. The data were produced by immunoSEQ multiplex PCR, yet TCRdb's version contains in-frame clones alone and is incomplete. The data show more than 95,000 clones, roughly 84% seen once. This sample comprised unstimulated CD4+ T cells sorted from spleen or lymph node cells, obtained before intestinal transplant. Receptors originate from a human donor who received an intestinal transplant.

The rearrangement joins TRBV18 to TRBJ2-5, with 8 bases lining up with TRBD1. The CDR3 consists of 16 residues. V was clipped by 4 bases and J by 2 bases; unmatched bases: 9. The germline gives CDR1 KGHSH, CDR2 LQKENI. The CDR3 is CASSRSRTGTQETQYF. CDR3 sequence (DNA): TGTGCCAGCTCACGCTCTAGGACAGGGACACAAGAGACCCAGTACTTC. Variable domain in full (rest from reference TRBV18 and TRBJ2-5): NAGVMQNPRHLVRRRGQEARLRCSPMKGHSHVYWYRQLPEEGLKFMVYLQKENIIDESGMPKERFSAEFPKEGPSILRIQQVVRGDSAAYFCASSRSRTGTQETQYFGPGTRLLVL.

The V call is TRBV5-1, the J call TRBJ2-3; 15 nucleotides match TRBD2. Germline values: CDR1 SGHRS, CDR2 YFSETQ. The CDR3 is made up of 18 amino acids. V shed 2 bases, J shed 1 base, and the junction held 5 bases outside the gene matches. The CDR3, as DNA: TGCGCCAGCAGCTTAGGGACTAGCGGGAGGCTTGGCACAGATACGCAGTATTTT. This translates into CASSLGTSGRLGTDTQYF.

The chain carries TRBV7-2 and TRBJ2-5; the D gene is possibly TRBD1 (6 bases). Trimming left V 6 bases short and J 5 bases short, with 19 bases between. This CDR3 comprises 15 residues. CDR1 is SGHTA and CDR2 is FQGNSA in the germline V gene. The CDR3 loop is CASSQQGLVGETQYF. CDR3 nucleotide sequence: TGTGCCAGCAGTCAACAGGGTCTAGTGGGGGAGACCCAGTACTTC.

This CDR3 reads CASSLEGSGRGYTF. CDR3 bases: TGTGCCAGCAGCTTAGAGGGTTCGGGACGTGGCTACACCTTC. This sequence joins TRBV7-6 and TRBJ1-2, with D maybe TRBD1 (5 bases). Trimming left V 1 base short and J 7 bases short, with 13 bases between. There are 14 residues in the CDR3. The germline gives CDR1 SGHVS, CDR2 FNYEAQ.

CDR3: CASSQRGILAGPSTDTQYF. The CDR3 region has the DNA TGTGCCAGCAGCCAAAGAGGGATACTAGCGGGGCCGAGCACAGATACGCAGTATTTT. V usage is TRBV11-2 and J usage is TRBJ2-3; 10 nucleotides match TRBD2. The CDR3 consists of 19 residues. Trimming took 5 bases from V and 0 from J; bases not matched to a gene: 14. Germline V gene lookup returns CDR1 SGHAT and CDR2 FQNNGV.

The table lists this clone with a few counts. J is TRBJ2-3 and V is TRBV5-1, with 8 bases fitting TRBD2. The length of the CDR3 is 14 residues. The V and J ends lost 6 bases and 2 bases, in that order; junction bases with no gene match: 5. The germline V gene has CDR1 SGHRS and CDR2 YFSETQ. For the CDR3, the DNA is TGCGCCAGCACAAGGACTAGCCTCACAGATACGCAGTATTTT. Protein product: CASTRTSLTDTQYF.

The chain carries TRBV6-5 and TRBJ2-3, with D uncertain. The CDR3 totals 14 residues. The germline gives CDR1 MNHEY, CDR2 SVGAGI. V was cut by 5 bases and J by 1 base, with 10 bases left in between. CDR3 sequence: CASSDRQGTDTQYF. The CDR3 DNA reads TGTGCCAGCAGTGACCGGCAGGGCACAGATACGCAGTATTTT.

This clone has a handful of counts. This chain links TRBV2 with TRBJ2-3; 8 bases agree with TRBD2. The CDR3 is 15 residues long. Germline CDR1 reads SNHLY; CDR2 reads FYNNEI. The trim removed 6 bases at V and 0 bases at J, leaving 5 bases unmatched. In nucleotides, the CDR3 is TGTGCCAGCAGGCTAGCGGGCCTGAGCACAGATACGCAGTATTTT. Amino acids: CASRLAGLSTDTQYF.

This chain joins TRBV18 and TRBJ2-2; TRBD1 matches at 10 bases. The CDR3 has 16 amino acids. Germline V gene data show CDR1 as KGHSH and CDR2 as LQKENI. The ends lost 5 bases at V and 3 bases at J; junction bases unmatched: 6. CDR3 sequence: CASSILDRGHTGELFF. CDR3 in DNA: TGTGCCAGCTCAATCCTCGACAGGGGGCACACCGGGGAGCTGTTTTTT.

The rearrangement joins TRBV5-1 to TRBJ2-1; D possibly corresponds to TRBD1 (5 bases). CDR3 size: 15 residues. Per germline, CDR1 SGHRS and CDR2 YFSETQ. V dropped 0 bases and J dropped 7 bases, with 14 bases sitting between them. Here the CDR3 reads CASSLDTQTENEQFF. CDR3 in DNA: TGCGCCAGCAGCTTGGACACCCAGACAGAGAATGAGCAGTTCTTC.

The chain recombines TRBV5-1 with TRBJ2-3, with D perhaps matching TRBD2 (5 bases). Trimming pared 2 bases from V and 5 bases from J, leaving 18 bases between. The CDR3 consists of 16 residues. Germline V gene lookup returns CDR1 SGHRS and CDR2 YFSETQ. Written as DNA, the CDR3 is TGCGCCAGCAGCTTTCGTACGGGGTCGGTGCTAGATACGCAGTATTTT. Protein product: CASSFRTGSVLDTQYF.

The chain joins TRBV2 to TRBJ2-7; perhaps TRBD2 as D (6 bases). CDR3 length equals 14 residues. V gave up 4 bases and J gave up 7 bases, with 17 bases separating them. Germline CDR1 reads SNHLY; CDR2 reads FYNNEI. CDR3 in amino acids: CASSVLGGPGEQYF. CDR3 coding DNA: TGTGCCAGCAGTGTTTTAGGAGGGCCTGGGGAGCAGTACTTC.

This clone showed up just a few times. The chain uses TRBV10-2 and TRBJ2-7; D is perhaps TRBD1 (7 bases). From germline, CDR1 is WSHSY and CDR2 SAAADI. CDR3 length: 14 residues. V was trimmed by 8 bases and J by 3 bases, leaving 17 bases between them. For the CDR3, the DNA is TGCGCCAGCCTCCCACAGCAGGGGGGCTACGAGCAGTACTTC. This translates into CASLPQQGGYEQYF.

The CDR3 DNA is TGTGCCAGCAGTTACTCAGCGGGAACGGTCTACGAGCAGTACTTC. Its translation is CASSYSAGTVYEQYF. The chain has TRBV6-5 and TRBJ2-7; TRBD2 matches at 7 bases. The CDR3 length is 15 residues. With V trimmed by 0 bases and J by 3 bases, 5 bases remained unmatched. From germline, CDR1 is MNHEY and CDR2 SVGAGI.

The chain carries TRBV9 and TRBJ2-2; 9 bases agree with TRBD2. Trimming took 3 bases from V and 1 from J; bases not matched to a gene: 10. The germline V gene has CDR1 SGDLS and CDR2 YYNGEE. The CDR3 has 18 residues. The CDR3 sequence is CASSALAGTSKNTGELFF. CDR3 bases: TGTGCCAGCAGCGCCCTTGCCGGGACTAGCAAGAACACCGGGGAGCTGTTTTTT.

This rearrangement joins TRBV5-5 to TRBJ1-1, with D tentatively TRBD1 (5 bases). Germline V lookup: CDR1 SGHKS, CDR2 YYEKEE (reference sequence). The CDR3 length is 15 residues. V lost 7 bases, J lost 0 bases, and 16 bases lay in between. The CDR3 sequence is CASHPGILLNTEAFF. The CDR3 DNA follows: TGTGCCAGCCATCCAGGGATCCTGTTGAACACTGAAGCTTTCTTT.

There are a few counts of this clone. The CDR3 sequence is CASSLGLAISEQFF. DNA for the CDR3: TGTGCCAGCAGCCTAGGACTAGCGATTAGTGAGCAGTTCTTC. V and J are TRBV2 and TRBJ2-1; 9 bases align to TRBD2. The CDR3 length is 14 residues. The ends lost 6 bases at V and 9 bases at J; junction bases unmatched: 9. In germline, CDR1 is SNHLY, CDR2 FYNNEI.

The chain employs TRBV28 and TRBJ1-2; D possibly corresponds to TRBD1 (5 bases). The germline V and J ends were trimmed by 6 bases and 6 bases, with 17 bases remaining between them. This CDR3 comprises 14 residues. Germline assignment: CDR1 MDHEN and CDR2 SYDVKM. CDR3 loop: CASRLDNIPDGYTF. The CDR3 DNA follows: TGTGCCAGCAGATTGGACAATATACCGGATGGCTACACCTTC.

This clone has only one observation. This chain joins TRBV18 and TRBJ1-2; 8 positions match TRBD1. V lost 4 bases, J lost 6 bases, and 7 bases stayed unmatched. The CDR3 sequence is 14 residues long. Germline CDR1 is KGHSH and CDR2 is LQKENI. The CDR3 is CASSRRDRTDGYTF. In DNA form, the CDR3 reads TGTGCCAGCTCACGGCGGGACAGGACCGATGGCTACACCTTC.

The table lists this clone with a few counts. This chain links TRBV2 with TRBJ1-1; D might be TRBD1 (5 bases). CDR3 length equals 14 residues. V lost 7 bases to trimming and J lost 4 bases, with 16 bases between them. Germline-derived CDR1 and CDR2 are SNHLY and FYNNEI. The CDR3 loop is CASKSLQDSTEAFF. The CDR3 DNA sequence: TGTGCCAGCAAATCCTTACAGGATAGCACTGAAGCTTTCTTT.

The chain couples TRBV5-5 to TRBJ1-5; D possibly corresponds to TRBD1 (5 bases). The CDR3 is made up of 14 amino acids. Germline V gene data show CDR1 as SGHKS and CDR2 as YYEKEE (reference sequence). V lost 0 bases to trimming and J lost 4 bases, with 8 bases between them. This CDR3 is CASSLGQPNQPQHF. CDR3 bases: TGTGCCAGCAGCTTGGGACAGCCTAATCAGCCCCAGCATTTT.

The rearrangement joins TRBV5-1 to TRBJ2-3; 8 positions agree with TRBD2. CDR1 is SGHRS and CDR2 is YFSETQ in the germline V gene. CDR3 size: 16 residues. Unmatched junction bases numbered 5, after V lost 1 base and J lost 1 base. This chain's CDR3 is CASSLSSGVGTDTQYF. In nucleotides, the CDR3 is TGCGCCAGCAGCTTGAGTAGCGGGGTTGGCACAGATACGCAGTATTTT.

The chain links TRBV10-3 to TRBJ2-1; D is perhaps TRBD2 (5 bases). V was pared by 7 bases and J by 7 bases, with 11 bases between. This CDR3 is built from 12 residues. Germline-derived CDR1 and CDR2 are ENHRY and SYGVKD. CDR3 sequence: CAINGERNEQFF. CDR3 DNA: TGTGCCATCAATGGGGAGAGGAATGAGCAGTTCTTC.

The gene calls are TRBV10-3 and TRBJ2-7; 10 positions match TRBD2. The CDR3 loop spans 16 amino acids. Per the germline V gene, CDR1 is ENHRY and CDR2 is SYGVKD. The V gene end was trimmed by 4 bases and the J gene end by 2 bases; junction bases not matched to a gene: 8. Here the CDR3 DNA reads TGTGCCATCAGTGTCGGAGAAGCGGGGGGGCCCTACGAGCAGTACTTC. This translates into CAISVGEAGGPYEQYF.

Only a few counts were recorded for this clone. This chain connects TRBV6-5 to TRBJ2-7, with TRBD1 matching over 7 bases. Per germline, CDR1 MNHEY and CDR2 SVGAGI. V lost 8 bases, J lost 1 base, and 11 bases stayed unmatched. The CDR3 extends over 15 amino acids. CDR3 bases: TGTGCCAGCGGGGATCCGGGACAGTCTTCCTACGAGCAGTACTTC. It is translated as CASGDPGQSSYEQYF.

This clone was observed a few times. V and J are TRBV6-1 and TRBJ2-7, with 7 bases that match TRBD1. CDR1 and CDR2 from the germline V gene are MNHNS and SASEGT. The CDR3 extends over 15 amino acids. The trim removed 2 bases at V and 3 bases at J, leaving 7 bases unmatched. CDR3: CASSELTGWRYEQYF. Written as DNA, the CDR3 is TGTGCCAGCAGTGAACTGACAGGGTGGCGCTACGAGCAGTACTTC.

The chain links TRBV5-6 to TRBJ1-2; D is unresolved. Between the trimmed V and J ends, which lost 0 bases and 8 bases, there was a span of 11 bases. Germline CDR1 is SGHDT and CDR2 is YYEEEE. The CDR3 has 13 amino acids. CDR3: CASSLAGPGGYTF. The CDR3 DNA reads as TGTGCCAGCAGCTTGGCCGGTCCTGGGGGCTACACCTTC.

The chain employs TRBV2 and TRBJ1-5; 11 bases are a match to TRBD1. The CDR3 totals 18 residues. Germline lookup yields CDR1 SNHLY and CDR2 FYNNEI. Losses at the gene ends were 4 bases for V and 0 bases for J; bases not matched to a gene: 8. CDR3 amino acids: CASSVFGTGGDSNQPQHF. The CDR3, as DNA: TGTGCCAGCAGTGTCTTCGGGACAGGGGGGGATAGCAATCAGCCCCAGCATTTT.